This T cell receptor beta chain was documented in a study of blood T cell repertoires in COVID-19. V trimming: 5 bases; J trimming: 0 bases; junction bases outside the gene matches: 9. The CDR3 loop spans 17 amino acids. The V gene's germline CDR1 is MNHEY and CDR2 SMNVEV (reference sequence). Only in-frame clones appear in the TCRdb table, and some are missing; sequencing was by immunoSEQ multiplex PCR. The sample has some 250,000 clones, 89% seen once. Study members were between roughly 18 and 89 years old and lived in about two dozen US regions. The sequence derives from a woman in her 30s with acute COVID-19. The V gene is TRBV27, the J gene TRBJ1-2; 10 positions match TRBD1. The sample was PBMCs or T cells enriched from blood (not recorded which). CDR3 protein: CASSPRGQGYPNYGYTF. The CDR3 nucleotides read TGTGCCAGCAGTCCCCGGGGACAGGGGTACCCTAACTATGGCTACACCTTC.